This T cell receptor beta chain emerged from a study of neoadjuvant anti-PD-1 for oral cavity cancer. V was pared by 5 bases and J by 4 bases, with 6 bases of the junction left unmatched. The CDR3 loop spans 15 amino acids. Germline CDR1 and CDR2: MNHEY and SVGAGI. Findings and caveats of the study: Post-nivolumab, blood T cell clonality was significantly elevated in non-responders.

This clone was picked up one time. The antigen is undetermined. The table came from immunoSEQ multiplex PCR; TCRdb's copy has only in-frame clones and leaves some out. The sample holds tens of thousands of clones, roughly four fifths seen once. The chain carries TRBV6-5 and TRBJ2-7, with TRBD2 matching over 12 bases. This sequence was found in a person aged 40 to 85 with oral cavity squamous cell carcinoma. Sequencing was performed on PBMCs, taken before nivolumab (anti-PD-1) treatment. CDR3 in amino acids: CASSMTSGSGYEQYF. As DNA, the CDR3 is TGTGCCAGCAGTATGACTAGCGGGAGTGGGTACGAGCAGTACTTC.